Shown below are 25 T cell receptor beta chains from a single sample sequenced in a study of blood T cell repertoires in COVID-19. TCRdb's table, derived via immunoSEQ multiplex PCR, lists solely in-frame clones and lacks some. The sample shows 65,000 to 90,000 clones, around 82% of them seen only once. The sequenced sample consisted of peripheral blood. The origin of the receptors is a human donor in a cohort sampled during active COVID-19.

This chain connects TRBV6-5 to TRBJ2-7, with TRBD2 matching over 11 bases. CDR3 size: 13 residues. V shed 6 bases, J shed 6 bases, and the junction held 4 bases outside the gene matches. The V gene's germline CDR1 is MNHEY and CDR2 SVGAGI. The CDR3 DNA is TGTGCCAGCAGGCTAGCGGGGGGCGGCGAGCAGTACTTC. This encodes CASRLAGGGEQYF.

The chain links TRBV19 to TRBJ2-3; perhaps TRBD2 as D (7 bases). Germline assignment: CDR1 LNHDA and CDR2 SQIVND (reference sequence). Trimming stripped 3 bases from V and 4 bases from J, with 14 bases between. This CDR3 has 15 amino acids. The CDR3 loop is CASSIGGRSADTQYF. The CDR3 region has the DNA TGTGCCAGTAGTATCGGGGGGCGAAGCGCAGATACGCAGTATTTT.

The chain recombines TRBV10-3 with TRBJ1-6, with 8 bases that match TRBD1. Losses at the gene ends were 4 bases for V and 10 bases for J; bases not matched to a gene: 9. Germline V gene sequence: CDR1 ENHRY, CDR2 SYGVKD. The CDR3 has 15 residues. The CDR3 nucleotides are TGTGCCATCAGTGGCGCAGGGGGCGTAGAGTCACCCCTCCACTTT. Translating it yields CAISGAGGVESPLHF.

The chain combines TRBV3-1 (or the pseudogene TRBV3-2) with TRBJ1-1, with unresolved D. Germline CDR1 is LGHDT and CDR2 is YNNKEL (reference sequence). CDR3 length equals 15 residues. Trimming took off 5 bases at V and 4 bases at J, with 17 bases between the two ends. CDR3 sequence (DNA): TGTGCCAGCAGCAGACTAAACAGCGGGAGCACTGAAGCTTTCTTT. It yields the protein CASSRLNSGSTEAFF.

CDR3 loop: CASSVPGTGYEQYF. The CDR3 coding sequence is TGTGCCAGCAGCGTTCCCGGGACAGGGTACGAGCAGTACTTC. The chain couples TRBV7-9 to TRBJ2-7; TRBD1 matches at 9 bases. This CDR3 spans 14 amino acids. Looked up from germline, CDR1 is SEHNR and CDR2 is FQNEAQ (reference sequence). V lost 5 bases to trimming and J lost 4 bases; unmatched junction nucleotides: 6.

The chain carries TRBV7-9 and TRBJ1-4; D remains unclear. Germline CDR1 reads SEHNR; CDR2 reads FQNEAQ (reference sequence). V shed 6 bases and J shed 3 bases, with 8 bases lying between them. CDR3 size: 13 residues. For the CDR3, the DNA is TGTGCCAGCAGTCGACAATCTAATGAAAAACTGTTTTTT. Amino acid sequence: CASSRQSNEKLFF.

This chain links TRBV11-2 with TRBJ2-2; 10 bases line up with TRBD2. Per the germline V gene, CDR1 is SGHAT and CDR2 is FQNNGV. The CDR3 has 16 residues. Trimming removed 5 bases from V and 2 bases from J; junction bases left unmatched: 5. This CDR3 reads CASSGAGGLNTGELFF. As DNA, the CDR3 is TGTGCCAGCAGCGGAGCGGGGGGGCTCAACACCGGGGAGCTGTTTTTT. Drawing the rest from reference TRBV11-2 and TRBJ2-2, the complete variable domain is EAGVAQSPRYKIIEKRQSVAFWCNPISGHATLYWYQQILGQGPKLLIQFQNNGVVDDSQLPKDRFSAERLKGVDSTLKIQPAKLEDSAVYLCASSGAGGLNTGELFFGEGSRLTVL.

This clone occurred once. The chain uses TRBV6-6 and TRBJ1-3; D not certain. This CDR3 has 16 residues. The germline gives CDR1 MNHNY, CDR2 SVGAGI (reference sequence). The V gene lost 4 bases and the J gene lost 0 bases, with 13 bases spanning the gap. The CDR3 is CASSSGLVSSGNTIYF. CDR3 nucleotides: TGTGCCAGCAGTTCCGGACTGGTTAGCTCTGGAAACACCATATATTTT.

J is TRBJ2-3 and V is TRBV19, with 9 bases fitting TRBD2. Trimming cost V 5 bases and J 5 bases; bases outside gene matches: 17. CDR3 length equals 18 residues. Germline V CDR1 and CDR2: LNHDA, SQIVND (reference sequence). Here the CDR3 DNA reads TGTGCCAGTAGTGGAGCCCCTCTAGCAGCGGGGGGCGGAGATACGCAGTATTTT. Encoded protein: CASSGAPLAAGGGDTQYF.

This rearrangement joins TRBV5-1 to TRBJ2-5; 14 nucleotides align to TRBD2. Germline lookup yields CDR1 SGHRS and CDR2 YFSETQ. This CDR3 contains 18 residues. The trim removed 0 bases at V and 5 bases at J, leaving 9 bases unmatched. As DNA, the CDR3 is TGCGCCAGCAGCTTGGTGACTAGCGGGGGGGCCGCTTGGGAGACCCAGTACTTC. Its protein product is CASSLVTSGGAAWETQYF.

The chain joins TRBV4-3 to TRBJ1-2, with 8 bases fitting TRBD1. The germline CDR1 and CDR2 sequences are LGHNA and YSLEER. V lost 0 bases and J lost 3; bases outside the gene matches: 12. The CDR3 loop spans 18 amino acids. The CDR3 nucleotides read TGCGCCAGCAGCCAAGAAACACAGGGGGTTGCTTCCTACTATGGCTACACCTTC. Protein product: CASSQETQGVASYYGYTF.

This sequence joins TRBV29-1 and TRBJ2-3; 11 bases align to TRBD2. The V gene end was trimmed by 8 bases and the J gene end by 6 bases; junction bases not matched to a gene: 7. Germline V CDR1 and CDR2: SQVTM, ANQGSEA. The CDR3 loop spans 13 amino acids. The DNA for the CDR3 is TGCAGCTTTAGCGGGGGGGGGTCGGATACGCAGTATTTT. Amino acid sequence: CSFSGGGSDTQYF.

This clone occurred a few times. This chain connects TRBV7-3 to TRBJ1-2; TRBD1 might be the D (6 bases). The V gene lost 1 base and the J gene lost 7 bases, with 19 bases spanning the gap. The CDR3 length is 16 residues. Germline V gene sequence: CDR1 SGHTA, CDR2 FQGTGA. The CDR3 sequence: CASSLIWGPPRCGYTF. Here the CDR3 DNA reads TGTGCCAGCAGCTTAATTTGGGGGCCTCCCCGGTGTGGCTACACCTTC.

The chain carries TRBV6-2 or TRBV6-3 and TRBJ2-1, with 9 bases fitting TRBD2. This CDR3 has 15 amino acids. Germline V CDR1 and CDR2: MNHEY, SVGEGT. Germline trimming cut 6 bases from V and 7 bases from J; bases unmatched to any gene: 10. The CDR3 protein is CASSSGTSYLNEQFF. The CDR3 region has the DNA TGTGCCAGCAGCTCCGGGACTAGCTACTTAAATGAGCAGTTCTTC.

The gene calls are TRBV5-4 and TRBJ2-7, with a tentative D call TRBD2 (5 bases). The germline V and J ends were trimmed by 0 bases and 3 bases, with 7 bases remaining between them. The germline V gene encodes CDR1 SGHNT and CDR2 YYREEE (reference sequence). CDR3 size: 13 residues. DNA for the CDR3: TGTGCCAGCAGCTTGGCGGGGAACTACGAGCAGTACTTC. The encoded protein is CASSLAGNYEQYF. The full variable domain, rest sourced from reference TRBV5-4 and TRBJ2-7, is ETGVTQSPTHLIKTRGQQVTLRCSSQSGHNTVSWYQQALGQGPQFIFQYYREEENGRGNFPPRFSGLQFPNYSSELNVNALELDDSALYLCASSLAGNYEQYFGPGTRLTVT.

The CDR3 here is CASRQGTYEQYF. DNA of the CDR3: TGTGCCAGCCGACAGGGGACCTACGAGCAGTACTTC. The J gene is TRBJ2-7, the V gene TRBV2, with 8 bases that match TRBD1. CDR1 SNHLY and CDR2 FYNNEI come from the germline V gene. The V and J ends lost 8 bases and 2 bases, in that order; junction bases with no gene match: 2. The CDR3 is 12 residues long.

V and J are TRBV20-1 and TRBJ2-1; D is undetermined. The CDR3 length is 11 residues. V was shortened by 7 bases and J by 4 bases, with 8 bases between the two germline ends. CDR1 is DFQATT and CDR2 is SNEGSKA in the germline V gene (reference sequence). In DNA form, the CDR3 reads TGCAGTGTTGGCCATTACAATGAGCAGTTCTTC. Translation gives CSVGHYNEQFF.

The CDR3 protein is CASSRDRGGNTIYF. DNA of the CDR3: TGTGCCAGCAGCCGGGACAGGGGTGGAAACACCATATATTTT. The chain couples TRBV3-1 (or the pseudogene TRBV3-2) to TRBJ1-3; 10 nucleotides align to TRBD1. The V gene end was trimmed by 4 bases and the J gene end by 3 bases; junction bases not matched to a gene: 0. This CDR3 contains 14 residues. Germline CDR1 and CDR2: LGHDT and YNNKEL (reference sequence).

V and J are TRBV19 and TRBJ2-1, with D maybe TRBD1 (5 bases). Trimming removed 4 bases from V and 0 bases from J, with 10 bases in between. Germline-derived CDR1 and CDR2 are LNHDA and SQIVND (reference sequence). The CDR3 is 15 amino acids. The CDR3 nucleotides are TGTGCCAGTAGTACGGACACCAGCTCCTACAATGAGCAGTTCTTC. This gives the protein CASSTDTSSYNEQFF.

The J gene is TRBJ1-6, the V gene TRBV5-6; 7 bases fit TRBD1. CDR1 is SGHDT, CDR2 YYEEEE, per germline. V was clipped by 1 base and J by 9 bases; unmatched bases: 10. The CDR3 has 16 amino acids. The CDR3 DNA reads TGTGCCAGCAGCTTGAGAACCTCAGGGGGGCTTTCACCCCTCCACTTT. Translating gives CASSLRTSGGLSPLHF.

This clone showed up just once. The J gene is TRBJ2-2, the V gene TRBV11-3; TRBD1 agrees at 8 bases. CDR1 is SGHNT and CDR2 is YENEEA in the germline V gene. The V segment lost 5 bases and the J segment 1 base; nucleotides outside the gene matches: 6. This CDR3 has 16 amino acids. CDR3 nucleotides: TGTGCCAGCAGCAGCCGGGACAGGAAGAACACCGGGGAGCTGTTTTTT. Encoded protein: CASSSRDRKNTGELFF.

J is TRBJ1-5 and V is TRBV4-3; no clear D gene. Germline loops: CDR1 LGHNA, CDR2 YSLEER. The V gene lost 0 bases and the J gene lost 0 bases, with 6 bases spanning the gap. The CDR3 extends over 15 amino acids. The CDR3 DNA is TGCGCCAGCAGCCAAGACCAGAATAGCAATCAGCCCCAGCATTTT. Translated: CASSQDQNSNQPQHF.

The chain employs TRBV5-1 and TRBJ2-1, with 7 nucleotides matching TRBD1. The CDR3 runs to 17 residues. CDR1 SGHRS and CDR2 YFSETQ come from the germline V gene. V lost 4 bases to trimming and J lost 0 bases; unmatched junction nucleotides: 10. The CDR3 DNA reads TGCGCCAGCAGCCCCGCTCCGGCAGGGGGCTCCTACAATGAGCAGTTCTTC. This encodes CASSPAPAGGSYNEQFF.

The chain carries TRBV3-1 (or the pseudogene TRBV3-2) and TRBJ2-7; no definite D call. The CDR3 is 13 amino acids. Germline V gene lookup returns CDR1 LGHDT and CDR2 YNNKEL (reference sequence). Trimming pared 3 bases from V and 0 bases from J, leaving 6 bases between. The CDR3: CASSQRSSYEQYF. The CDR3 DNA sequence: TGTGCCAGCAGCCAGAGAAGCTCCTACGAGCAGTACTTC.

The rearrangement links TRBV4-1 to TRBJ1-4; 8 positions agree with TRBD1. The CDR3 consists of 15 residues. Losses at the gene ends were 4 bases for V and 7 bases for J; bases not matched to a gene: 8. Per germline, CDR1 MGHRA and CDR2 YSYEKL. CDR3 region: CASSRGQGAGEKLFF. The CDR3 DNA reads as TGCGCCAGCAGCCGGGGTCAGGGGGCAGGTGAAAAACTGTTTTTT.